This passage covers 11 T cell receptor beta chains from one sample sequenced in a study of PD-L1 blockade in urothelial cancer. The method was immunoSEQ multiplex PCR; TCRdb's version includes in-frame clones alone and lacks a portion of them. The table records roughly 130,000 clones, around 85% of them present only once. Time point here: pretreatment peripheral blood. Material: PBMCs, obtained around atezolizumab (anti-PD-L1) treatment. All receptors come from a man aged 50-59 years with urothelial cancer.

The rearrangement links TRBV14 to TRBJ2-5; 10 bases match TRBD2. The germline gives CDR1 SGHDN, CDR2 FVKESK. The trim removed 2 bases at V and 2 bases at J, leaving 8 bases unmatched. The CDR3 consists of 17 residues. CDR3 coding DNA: TGTGCCAGCAGCCAAAAGGGACTAGCGAAAACTCAAGAGACCCAGTACTTC. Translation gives CASSQKGLAKTQETQYF. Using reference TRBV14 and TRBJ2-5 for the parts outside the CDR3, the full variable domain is EAGVTQFPSHSVIEKGQTVTLRCDPISGHDNLYWYRRVMGKEIKFLLHFVKESKQDESGMPNNRFLAERTGGTYSTLKVQPAELEDSGVYFCASSQKGLAKTQETQYFGPGTRLLVL.

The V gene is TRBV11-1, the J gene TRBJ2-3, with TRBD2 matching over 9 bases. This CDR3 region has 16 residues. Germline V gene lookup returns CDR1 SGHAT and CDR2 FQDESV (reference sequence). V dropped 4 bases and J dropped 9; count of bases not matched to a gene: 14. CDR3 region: CASSSSYSGSGNTQYF. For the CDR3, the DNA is TGTGCCAGCAGCTCCTCCTATAGCGGGAGTGGCAACACGCAGTATTTT.

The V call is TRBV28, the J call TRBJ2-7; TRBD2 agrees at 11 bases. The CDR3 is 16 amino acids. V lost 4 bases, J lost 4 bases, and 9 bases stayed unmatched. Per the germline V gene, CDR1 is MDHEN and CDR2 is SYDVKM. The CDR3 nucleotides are TGTGCCAGCAGTTCCCGGACTAGCGGGTTTAGGTACGAGCAGTACTTC. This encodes CASSSRTSGFRYEQYF.

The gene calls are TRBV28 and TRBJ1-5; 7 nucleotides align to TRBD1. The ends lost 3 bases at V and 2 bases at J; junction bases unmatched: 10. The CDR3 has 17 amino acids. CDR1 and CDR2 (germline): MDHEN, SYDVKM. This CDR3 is CASSFREGAVGNQPQHF. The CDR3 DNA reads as TGTGCCAGCAGTTTTCGGGAGGGGGCGGTGGGCAATCAGCCCCAGCATTTT.

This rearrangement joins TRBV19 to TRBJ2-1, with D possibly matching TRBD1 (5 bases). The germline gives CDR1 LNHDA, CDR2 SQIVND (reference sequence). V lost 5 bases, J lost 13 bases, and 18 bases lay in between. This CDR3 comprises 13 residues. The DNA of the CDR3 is TGTGCCAGTAGTCAATTCCAAGGGGTAGGTCAGTTCTTC. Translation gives CASSQFQGVGQFF.

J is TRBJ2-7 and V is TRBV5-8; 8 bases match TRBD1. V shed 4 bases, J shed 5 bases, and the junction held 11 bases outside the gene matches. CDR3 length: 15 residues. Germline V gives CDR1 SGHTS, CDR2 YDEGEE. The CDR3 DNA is TGTGCCAGCAGCCCCCGCGGGCAGGGGGCCAACGAGCAGTACTTC. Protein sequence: CASSPRGQGANEQYF.

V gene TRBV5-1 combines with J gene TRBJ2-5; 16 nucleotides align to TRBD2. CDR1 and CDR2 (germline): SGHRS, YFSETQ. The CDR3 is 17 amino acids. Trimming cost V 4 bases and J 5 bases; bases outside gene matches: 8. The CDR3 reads CASSAGLAGGPYETQYF. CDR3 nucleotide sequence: TGCGCCAGCAGCGCGGGACTAGCGGGAGGGCCGTATGAGACCCAGTACTTC.

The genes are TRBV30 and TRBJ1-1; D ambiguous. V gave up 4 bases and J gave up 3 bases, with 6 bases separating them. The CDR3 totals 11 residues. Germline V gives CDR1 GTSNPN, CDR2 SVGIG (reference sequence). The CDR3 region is CAWNRDTEAFF. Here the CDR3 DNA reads TGTGCCTGGAATCGGGACACTGAAGCTTTCTTT.

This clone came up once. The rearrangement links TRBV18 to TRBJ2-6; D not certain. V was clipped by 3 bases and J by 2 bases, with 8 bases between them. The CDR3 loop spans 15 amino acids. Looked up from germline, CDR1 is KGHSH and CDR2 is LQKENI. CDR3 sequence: CASSPVPTGANVLTF. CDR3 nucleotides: TGTGCCAGCTCACCCGTTCCTACTGGGGCCAACGTCCTGACTTTC. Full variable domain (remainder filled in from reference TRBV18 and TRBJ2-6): NAGVMQNPRHLVRRRGQEARLRCSPMKGHSHVYWYRQLPEEGLKFMVYLQKENIIDESGMPKERFSAEFPKEGPSILRIQQVVRGDSAAYFCASSPVPTGANVLTFGAGSRLTVL.

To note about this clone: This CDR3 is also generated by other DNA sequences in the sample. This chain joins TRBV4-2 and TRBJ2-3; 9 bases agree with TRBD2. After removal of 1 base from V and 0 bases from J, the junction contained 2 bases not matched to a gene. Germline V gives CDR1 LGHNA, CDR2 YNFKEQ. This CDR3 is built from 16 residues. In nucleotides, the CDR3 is TGTGCCAGCAGCCAAGGGCTAGCGGGAAGCACAGATACGCAGTATTTT. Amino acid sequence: CASSQGLAGSTDTQYF.

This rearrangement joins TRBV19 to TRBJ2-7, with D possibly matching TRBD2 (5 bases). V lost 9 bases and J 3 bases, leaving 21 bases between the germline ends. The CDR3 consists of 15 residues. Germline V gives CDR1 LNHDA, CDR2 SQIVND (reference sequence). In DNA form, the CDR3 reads TGTGCCAGCCCCTCCAAGTTGACGCGGGTCTACGAGCAGTACTTC. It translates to CASPSKLTRVYEQYF.